The 4 T cell receptor beta chains given below trace back to one sample, sequenced in a study of T cell changes during pregnancy in multiple sclerosis. The method was immunoSEQ multiplex PCR; TCRdb's version includes in-frame clones alone and lacks a portion of them. Here the sample spans 70,000 or so clones, 91% being singletons. Sequences were derived from peripheral blood, sampled in the third trimester of pregnancy. These TCRs come from a female donor in good health, enrolled as a control in a pregnancy study.

This clone appeared a single time. A junction boundary mismatches the germline segment, possibly from a read error. The chain carries TRBV25-1 and TRBJ1-2; maybe TRBD1 (6 bases). The CDR3 is 14 amino acids. Germline assignment: CDR1 MGHDK and CDR2 SYGVNS. The CDR3, as DNA: TGTGCCAGCGGTGACTCCAGGGGTAACTATGGCTACACCTTC. This translates into CASGDSRGNYGYTF.

As regards this clone: A junction boundary mismatches the germline segment, possibly from a read error. This rearrangement joins TRBV9 to TRBJ2-1, with 9 bases lining up with TRBD2. Looked up from germline, CDR1 is SGDLS and CDR2 is YYNGEE. The CDR3 spans 15 residues. The CDR3 nucleotides are TGTGCCAGCAGTGTAGCGGGAGTAGGTTACAATGAGCAGTTCTTC. Its protein is CASSVAGVGYNEQFF. Full variable domain (rest looked up from reference TRBV9 and TRBJ2-1): DSGVTQTPKHLITATGQRVTLRCSPRSGDLSVYWYQQSLDQGLQFLIQYYNGEERAKGNILERFSAQQFPDLHSELNLSSLELGDSALYFCASSVAGVGYNEQFFGPGTRLTVL.

The CDR3 DNA reads TGTGCCAGCAGCAAGACAGGGGCTCGGGCCATTCAGTACTTC. The encoded protein is CASSKTGARAIQYF. J is TRBJ2-4 and V is TRBV6-5; 8 bases are shared with TRBD1. Germline trimming cut 6 bases from V and 9 bases from J; bases unmatched to any gene: 10. In germline, CDR1 is MNHEY, CDR2 SVGAGI. The CDR3 runs to 14 residues.

The chain is built from TRBV6-5 and TRBJ1-6; 7 nucleotides agree with TRBD1. The trim removed 7 bases at V and 7 bases at J, leaving 7 bases unmatched. This CDR3 is built from 14 residues. CDR1 MNHEY and CDR2 SVGAGI come from the germline V gene. In DNA form, the CDR3 reads TGTGCCAGCACCCTGGGACAGCTAAATTCACCCCTCCACTTT. It encodes CASTLGQLNSPLHF.